A selection of T cell receptor beta chains follows, all from one sample in a study of post-analysis software for immune sequencing data. From the PCR reads, TCRdb called clonotypes with MiXCR, one entry per CDR3 protein. The sample yields approximately 730,000 distinct CDR3 sequences, 25% to 30% seen once. Sequencing input: blood. These receptors all come from a girl aged 5 to 17 with multiple sclerosis. CDR3s leave out the opening cysteine and the closing phenylalanine or tryptophan. Size values are once, few and many counts, or a class for expanded clones, and some rows have none.

TRBJ2-1 - TRBV7-2 ASSLYGGTASSYNEQF
TRBJ2-1 few TRBV4-2 ASSQVVTELSQF
TRBJ2-3 - TRBV24-1 ATLGGSTDTQY
TRBJ2-1 - TRBV7-9 ASSPMGLAGTNEQF
TRBJ1-2 few TRBV29-1 SVLMGRTARYGYT
TRBJ2-1 few TRBV24-1 AASDFRGRGPGWEQF
TRBJ1-6 few TRBV15 ATSGGGVGNSPLH
TRBJ2-1 - TRBV20-1 SADPSGHPTWGSYNEQF
TRBJ1-4 many TRBV29-1 SVGRDMGEKLF
TRBJ2-7 many TRBV7-2 ASSLVGGGTYEQY
TRBJ2-3 few TRBV11-2 ASRMGQTTDTQY
TRBJ2-1 - TRBV6-4 ASSGSGLAGGNEQF
TRBJ1-5 - TRBV28 ASSLDRDGRPQH
TRBJ2-7 few TRBV7-9 AAGPGTEQY
TRBJ2-7 few TRBV12-3/TRBV12-4 ASRPGRGANEQY
TRBJ2-7 many TRBV4-3 ASSQAFVRSTYEQY
TRBJ2-4 - TRBV10-3 AISEQGGAGKNIQY
TRBJ1-5 - TRBV12-5 ASGLLNEGVGQPQH
TRBJ2-1 few TRBV20-1 SAPRLAGGPTNEQF
TRBJ2-7 few TRBV5-5 ASSSSDRVYEQY
TRBJ2-5 once TRBV4-1 ASSQLLAEQETQY
TRBJ2-1 - TRBV7-2 ASSLRGGYSYNEQF